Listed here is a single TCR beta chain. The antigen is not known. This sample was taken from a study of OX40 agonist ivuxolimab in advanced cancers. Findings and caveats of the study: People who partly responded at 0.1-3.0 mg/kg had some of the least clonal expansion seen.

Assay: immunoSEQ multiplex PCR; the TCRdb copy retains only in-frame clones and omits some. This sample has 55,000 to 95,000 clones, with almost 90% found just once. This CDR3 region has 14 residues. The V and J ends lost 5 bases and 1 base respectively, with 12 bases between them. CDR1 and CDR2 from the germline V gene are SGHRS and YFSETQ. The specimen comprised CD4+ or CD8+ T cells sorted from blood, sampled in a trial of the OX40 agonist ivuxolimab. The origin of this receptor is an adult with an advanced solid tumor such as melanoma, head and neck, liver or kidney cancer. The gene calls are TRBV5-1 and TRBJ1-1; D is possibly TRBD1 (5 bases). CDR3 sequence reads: CASSRGDRNTEAFF. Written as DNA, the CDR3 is TGCGCCAGCAGTAGGGGTGACAGGAACACTGAAGCTTTCTTT.